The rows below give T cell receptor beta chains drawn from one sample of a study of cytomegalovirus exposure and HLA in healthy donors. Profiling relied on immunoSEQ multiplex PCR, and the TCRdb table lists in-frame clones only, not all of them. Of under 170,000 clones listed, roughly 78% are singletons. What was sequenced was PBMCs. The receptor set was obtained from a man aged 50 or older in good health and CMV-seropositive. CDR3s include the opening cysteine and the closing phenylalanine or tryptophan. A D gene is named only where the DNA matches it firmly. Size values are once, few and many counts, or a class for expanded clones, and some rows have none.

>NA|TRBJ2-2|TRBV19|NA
TGTGCCAGTAACGAGGGCGGGTCGAACACCGGGGAGCTGTTTTTT
CASNEGGSNTGELFF
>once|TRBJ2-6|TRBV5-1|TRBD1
TGCGCCAGCAGCATGGACAGGGGGGCCGGGGCCAACGTCCTGACTTTC
CASSMDRGAGANVLTF
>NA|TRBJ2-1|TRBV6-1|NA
TGTGCCAGCAGTGATTTAGGGGGTTACGGGAATGAGCAGTTCTTC
CASSDLGGYGNEQFF
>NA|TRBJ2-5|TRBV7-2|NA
TGTGCCAGCAGCTATGCCCAAGGGGCTGGGACCCAGTACTTC
CASSYAQGAGTQYF
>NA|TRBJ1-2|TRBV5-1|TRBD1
TGCGCCAGCAGCTTGGTAGGACAGGGTCTATCCTATGGCTACACCTTC
CASSLVGQGLSYGYTF
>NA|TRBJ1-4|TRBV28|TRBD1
TGTGCCAGCAGTGTCGCTGGGACAGGGAGTGAAAAACTGTTTTTT
CASSVAGTGSEKLFF
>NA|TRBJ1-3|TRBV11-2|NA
TGTGCCAGCAGCTTAGACCGGAACACCATATATTTT
CASSLDRNTIYF
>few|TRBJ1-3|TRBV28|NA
TGTGCCAGCAGTTCCTTAGTGGGGAGGGAGGTCTCTGGAAACACCATATATTTT
CASSSLVGREVSGNTIYF
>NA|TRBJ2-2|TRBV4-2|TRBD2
TGTGCCAGCAGCCCGGGACTAGCGGGAGAACCCGGGGAGCTGTTTTTT
CASSPGLAGEPGELFF
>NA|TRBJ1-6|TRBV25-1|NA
TGTGCCAGCAGTGCGACGATCTCGGGATCACCCCTCCACTTT
CASSATISGSPLHF
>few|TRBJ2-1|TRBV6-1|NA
TGTGCCAGTCACAGGGAAGCCTCCTACAATGAGCAGTTCTTC
CASHREASYNEQFF
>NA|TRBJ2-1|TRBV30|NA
TGTGCCTGGAAGAGAGGCAGGGAATTTTACAATGAGCAGTTCTTC
CAWKRGREFYNEQFF
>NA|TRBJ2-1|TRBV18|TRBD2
TGTGCCAGCTCAGCCCTCGGACTAGCGGGAGATGAGCAGTTCTTC
CASSALGLAGDEQFF
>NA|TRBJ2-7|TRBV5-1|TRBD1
TGCGCCAGCAGCTTGGCCGGGACAGCTTCCTACGAGCAGTACTTC
CASSLAGTASYEQYF
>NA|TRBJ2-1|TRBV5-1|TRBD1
TGCGCCAGCAGTTCACCGGGACAGGGGAACAATGAGCAGTTCTTC
CASSSPGQGNNEQFF
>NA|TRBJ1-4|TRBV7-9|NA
TGTGCCAGCAGTTCTACAGGGTTGAAAGGAGAAAAACTGTTTTTT
CASSSTGLKGEKLFF
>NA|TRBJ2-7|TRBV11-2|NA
TGTGCCAGCAGCTTATTATCACAGGGCTACGAGCAGTACTTC
CASSLLSQGYEQYF
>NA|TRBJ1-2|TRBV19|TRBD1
TGTGCCAGTACCGCCGGGACAGGGGCATATGGCTACACCTTC
CASTAGTGAYGYTF
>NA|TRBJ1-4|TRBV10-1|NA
TGCGCCAGCAGTGAGTCGCGGTTGATCGGTGAAAAACTGTTTTTT
CASSESRLIGEKLFF
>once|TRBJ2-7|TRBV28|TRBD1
TGTGCCAGCAGCGGGACAGGGGTCGAGCAGTACTTC
CASSGTGVEQYF
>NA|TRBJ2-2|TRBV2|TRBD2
TGTGCCGGGGCCGCGGGAGGGTTGGCCGGGGAGCTGTTTTTT
CAGAAGGLAGELFF
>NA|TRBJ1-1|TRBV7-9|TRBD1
TGTGCCAGCAGCTCGGTCCCGAGTACAGGGGAGACTGAAGCTTTCTTT
CASSSVPSTGETEAFF
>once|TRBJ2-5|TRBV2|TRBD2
TGTGCCAGCAGTGAAGCATCAAGGCGGGAGCCGGAGACCCAGTACTTC
CASSEASRREPETQYF
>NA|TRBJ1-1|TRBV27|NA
TGTGCCAGCAGTTCCAACAGGAACACTGAAGCTTTCTTT
CASSSNRNTEAFF
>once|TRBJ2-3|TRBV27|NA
TGTGCCAGCAAATTCGGGAGCACAGATACGCAGTATTTT
CASKFGSTDTQYF
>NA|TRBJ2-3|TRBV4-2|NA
TGTGCCAGCAGCCAAGATATGGATACGCAGTATTTT
CASSQDMDTQYF
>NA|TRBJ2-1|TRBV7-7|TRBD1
TGTGCTAGCAGCTCCCCGGGACAGGGTGACAATGAGCAGTTCTTC
CASSSPGQGDNEQFF
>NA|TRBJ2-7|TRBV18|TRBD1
TGTGCCAGCTCACCAGCGCCGGGACAGGGCTACGAGCAGTACTTC
CASSPAPGQGYEQYF
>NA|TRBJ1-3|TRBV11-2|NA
TGTGCCAGCAGCTTTCGCGGGCTTTCTGGAAACACCATATATTTT
CASSFRGLSGNTIYF
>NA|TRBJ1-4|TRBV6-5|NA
TGTGCCAGCAGCGGAACTAATGAAAAACTGTTTTTT
CASSGTNEKLFF
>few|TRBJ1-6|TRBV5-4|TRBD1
TGTGCCAGCAGCTTGGAGGGGGCCCCACTAAGGCCCCTCCACTTT
CASSLEGAPLRPLHF
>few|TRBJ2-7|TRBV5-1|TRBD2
TGCGCCAGCAGCCCAACGGGACTAGCGGGAGGTGGCGAGCAGTACTTC
CASSPTGLAGGGEQYF
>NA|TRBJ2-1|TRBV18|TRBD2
TGTGCCAGCTCACCGGCTAGCGGGAGCTTCGGTGAGCAGTTCTTC
CASSPASGSFGEQFF
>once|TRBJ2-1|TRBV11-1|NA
TGTGCCAGCAGCCCAGGACAGCAAGCCTACAATGAGCAGTTCTTC
CASSPGQQAYNEQFF
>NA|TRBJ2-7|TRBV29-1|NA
TGCAGCGTTGAATTGGGGGGCTACGAGCAGTACTTC
CSVELGGYEQYF
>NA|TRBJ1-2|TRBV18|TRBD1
TGTGCCAGCTCACCGACAGGGGAGGTTTACTATGGCTACACCTTC
CASSPTGEVYYGYTF
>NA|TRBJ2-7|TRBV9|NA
TGTGCCAGCAGCGTAGGGGAAGGGGACTACGAGCAGTACTTC
CASSVGEGDYEQYF
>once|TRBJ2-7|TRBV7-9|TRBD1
TGTGCCAGCAGCTTACCCCCTTCTGAGGGGGCCCACGAGCAGTACTTC
CASSLPPSEGAHEQYF
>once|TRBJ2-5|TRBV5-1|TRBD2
TGCGCCAGCAGCTTACTCGGACTAGCGGGAGGAGAGACCCAGTACTTC
CASSLLGLAGGETQYF
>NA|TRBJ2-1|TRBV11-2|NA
TGTGCCAGCAGCTCAGGACTGAGCTCCTACAATGAGCAGTTCTTC
CASSSGLSSYNEQFF